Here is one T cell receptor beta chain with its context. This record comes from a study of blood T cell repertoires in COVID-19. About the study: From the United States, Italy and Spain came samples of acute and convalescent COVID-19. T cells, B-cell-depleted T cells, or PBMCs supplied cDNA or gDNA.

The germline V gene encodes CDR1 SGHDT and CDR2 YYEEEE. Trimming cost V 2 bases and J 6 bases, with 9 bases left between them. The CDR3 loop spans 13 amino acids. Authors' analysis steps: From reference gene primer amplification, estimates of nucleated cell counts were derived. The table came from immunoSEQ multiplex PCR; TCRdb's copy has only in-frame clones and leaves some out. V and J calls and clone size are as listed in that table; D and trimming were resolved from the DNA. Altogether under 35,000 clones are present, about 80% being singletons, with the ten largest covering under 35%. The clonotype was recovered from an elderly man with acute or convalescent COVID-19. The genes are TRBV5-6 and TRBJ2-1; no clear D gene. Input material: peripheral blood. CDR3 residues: CASSFLVLNEQFF. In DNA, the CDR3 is TGTGCCAGCAGCTTTCTAGTTCTCAATGAGCAGTTCTTC.